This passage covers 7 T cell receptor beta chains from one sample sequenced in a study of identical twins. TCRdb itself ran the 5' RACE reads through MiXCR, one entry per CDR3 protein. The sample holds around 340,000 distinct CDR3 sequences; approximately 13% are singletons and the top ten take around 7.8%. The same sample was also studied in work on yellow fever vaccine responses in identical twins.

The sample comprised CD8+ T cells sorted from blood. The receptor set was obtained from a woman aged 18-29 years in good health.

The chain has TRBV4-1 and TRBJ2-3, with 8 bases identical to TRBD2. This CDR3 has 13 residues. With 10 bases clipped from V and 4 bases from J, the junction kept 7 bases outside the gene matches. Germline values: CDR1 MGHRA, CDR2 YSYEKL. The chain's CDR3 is CATSGGPADTQYF. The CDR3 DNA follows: TGCGCCACCTCGGGAGGGCCGGCAGATACGCAGTATTTT.

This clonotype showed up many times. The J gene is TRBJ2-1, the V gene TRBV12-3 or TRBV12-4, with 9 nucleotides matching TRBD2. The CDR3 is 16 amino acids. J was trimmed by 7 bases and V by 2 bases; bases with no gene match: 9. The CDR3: CASSLKGSGSGNEQFF. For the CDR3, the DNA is TGTGCCAGCAGTTTAAAGGGTAGCGGGAGTGGAAATGAGCAGTTCTTC.

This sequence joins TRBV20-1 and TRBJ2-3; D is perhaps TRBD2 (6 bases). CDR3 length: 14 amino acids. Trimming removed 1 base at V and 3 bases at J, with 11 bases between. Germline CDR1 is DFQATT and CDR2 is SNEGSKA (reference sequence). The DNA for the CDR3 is TGCAGTGCTAGAGGGAGGGGTTGGACAGATACGCAGTATTTT. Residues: CSARGRGWTDTQYF.

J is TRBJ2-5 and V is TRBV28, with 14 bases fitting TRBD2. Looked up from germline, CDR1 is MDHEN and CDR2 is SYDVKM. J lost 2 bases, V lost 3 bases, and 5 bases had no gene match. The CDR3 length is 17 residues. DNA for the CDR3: TGTGCCAGCAGTTTCGGGACTAGCGGGGGTACTCAAGAGACCCAGTACTTC. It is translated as CASSFGTSGGTQETQYF.

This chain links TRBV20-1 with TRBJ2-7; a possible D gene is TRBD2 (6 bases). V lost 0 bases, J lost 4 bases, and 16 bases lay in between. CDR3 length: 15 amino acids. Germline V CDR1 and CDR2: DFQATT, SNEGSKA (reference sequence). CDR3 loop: CSARDQGLLNYEQYF. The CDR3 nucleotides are TGCAGTGCTAGAGATCAGGGACTCTTAAATTACGAGCAGTACTTC.

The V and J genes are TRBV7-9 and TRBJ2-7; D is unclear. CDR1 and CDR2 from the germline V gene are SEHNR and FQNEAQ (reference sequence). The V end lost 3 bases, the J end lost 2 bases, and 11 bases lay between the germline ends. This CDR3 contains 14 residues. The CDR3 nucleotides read TGTGCCAGCAGCTTCGAGGCCGATACCTACGAGCAGTACTTC. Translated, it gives CASSFEADTYEQYF.

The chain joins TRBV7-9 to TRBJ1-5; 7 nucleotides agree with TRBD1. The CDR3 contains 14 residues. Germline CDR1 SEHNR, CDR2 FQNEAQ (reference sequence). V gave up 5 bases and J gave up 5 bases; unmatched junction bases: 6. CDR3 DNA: TGTGCCAGCAGCCCCCCGCAGGGGGATCAGCCCCAGCATTTT. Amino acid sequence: CASSPPQGDQPQHF.